This T cell receptor beta chain was captured in a study of technical replicates of blood from a few donors. Here immunoSEQ multiplex PCR was the method, and the copy in TCRdb shows in-frame clones only, minus some. The table includes 55,000 to 85,000 clones, nearly 98% detected once. Germline CDR1 is PRHDT and CDR2 is FYEKMQ (reference sequence). J was trimmed by 6 bases and V by 5 bases; bases with no gene match: 9. The CDR3 runs to 16 residues. The chain carries TRBV13 and TRBJ2-3; 12 bases map to TRBD2. The sequenced material came from T cells isolated from PBMCs. This TCR derives from a human donor in good health. For the CDR3, the DNA is TGTGCCAGCAGCCCCACGACTAGCGGGGGTTGGGATACGCAGTATTTT. As protein: CASSPTTSGGWDTQYF. The complete variable domain, with remaining parts taken from reference TRBV13 and TRBJ2-3, reads AAGVIQSPRHLIKEKRETATLKCYPIPRHDTVYWYQQGPGQDPQFLISFYEKMQSDKGSIPDRFSAQQFSDYHSELNMSSLELGDSALYFCASSPTTSGGWDTQYFGPGTRLTVL.